The T cell receptor (beta chain) under discussion was sequenced for a study of tumor-infiltrating lymphocytes in oesophageal squamous cell carcinoma listed by TCRdb under 2016. The CDR3 has 14 amino acids, counting the end cysteine and phenylalanine. The kept DNA is CDR3 alone, 42 bases in frame from the first base. CDR1 and CDR2, per the germline V gene, are MNHEY and SVGAGI. Relative to germline, V is missing 8 bases and J is missing 1 base, with 2 bases of the junction outside any gene match. The instrument given in TCRdb is Illumina HiSeq 2000. The public reads were quality trimmed at Q25 with fastp and then assembled into clones with MiXCR by TCRdb, keeping productive beta chains. Each entry merges the rows of one CDR3 protein and shows their most common DNA and genes. This sample comprises 12,000 or so distinct CDR3 sequences, roughly 58% of them detected only once. The ten largest clones capture roughly three fifths of the sample.

Turning to this clonotype: Its antigen is still unknown. The input lacks base qualities; no much larger clone sits a single base away.

Rearrangement joined TRBV6-5 to TRBJ2-3; 11 nucleotides in the junction match TRBD1. Sequenced: blood. The source of this sequence is a female donor with esophageal squamous cell carcinoma. CDR3 reads: CASRTGGGTDTQYF. Read as DNA, the sequence is TGTGCCAGCCGGACAGGGGGCGGCACAGATACGCAGTATTTT.